One sample yielded the 16 T cell receptor beta chains listed below, sequenced in a study of cytotoxic CD8 clonotypes in ibrutinib-treated CLL. Measured with immunoSEQ multiplex PCR; TCRdb has only the in-frame clones, and not every one. The sample carries over 250,000 clones, around 76% recorded once. Sequenced material: PBMCs, taken at disease progression, from a patient treated with ibrutinib. The receptors come from a human donor with chronic lymphocytic leukemia.

This clone was detected only once. This rearrangement joins TRBV10-3 to TRBJ2-7; TRBD2 aligns across 13 bases. CDR1 ENHRY and CDR2 SYGVKD come from the germline V gene. V dropped 6 bases and J dropped 3; count of bases not matched to a gene: 8. This CDR3 has 16 amino acids. CDR3 sequence (DNA): TGTGCCATCAGGCCGACTAGCGGGGGGCACCTCTACGAGCAGTACTTC. Translating gives CAIRPTSGGHLYEQYF.

The chain links TRBV29-1 to TRBJ1-2, with 7 bases lining up with TRBD1. Germline-derived CDR1 and CDR2 are SQVTM and ANQGSEA. The V and J ends lost 7 bases and 9 bases, in that order; junction bases with no gene match: 20. This CDR3 is built from 15 residues. The CDR3: CSALLTGVLSSSYTF. DNA for the CDR3: TGCAGCGCCCTCCTAACAGGGGTTCTATCGTCAAGCTACACCTTC.

The rearrangement links TRBV5-4 to TRBJ2-2, with a tentative D call TRBD2 (5 bases). Between the trimmed V and J ends, which lost 0 bases and 0 bases, there was a span of 15 bases. Per the germline V gene, CDR1 is SGHNT and CDR2 is YYREEE (reference sequence). The CDR3 is made up of 18 amino acids. The CDR3 nucleotides read TGTGCCAGCAGCTTGGGACTACTGAAACCATCGAACACCGGGGAGCTGTTTTTT. This sequence encodes CASSLGLLKPSNTGELFF.

The rearrangement joins TRBV7-9 to TRBJ2-6; unclear D gene. The CDR3 is 15 residues long. Germline V CDR1 and CDR2: SEHNR, FQNEAQ (reference sequence). V gave up 3 bases and J gave up 2 bases, with 8 bases separating them. The CDR3 DNA reads TGTGCCAGCAGCTTTTCACTTGCTGGGGCCAACGTCCTGACTTTC. As protein: CASSFSLAGANVLTF.

The chain is built from TRBV5-1 and TRBJ1-2; D not certain. V gave up 4 bases and J gave up 7 bases, with 14 bases separating them. CDR1 and CDR2 (germline): SGHRS, YFSETQ. The CDR3 consists of 13 residues. The CDR3 sequence: CASSAGPRGGYTF. The DNA of the CDR3 is TGCGCCAGCAGCGCGGGTCCCCGGGGTGGCTACACCTTC.

V is TRBV7-8 and J is TRBJ2-2; a possible D gene is TRBD1 (7 bases). CDR1 SGHVS and CDR2 FQNEAQ come from the germline V gene. The CDR3 has 16 amino acids. Trimming stripped 0 bases from V and 4 bases from J, with 12 bases between. The CDR3 DNA is TGTGCCAGCAGCTTAGCGGCCAGGGGGGTCACCGGGGAGCTGTTTTTT. Residues: CASSLAARGVTGELFF.

Comments on this clone: The CDR3 carries no conserved terminal phenylalanine or tryptophan, so it likely arises from a read error. The DNA is omitted, as the CDR3 cannot be located on it reliably, and the CDR3 follows TCRdb's listing. The V gene is TRBV6-1, the J gene TRBJ2-3; the D call in the table, TRBD1, was not verified against the DNA. The CDR3 extends over 13 residues, inclusive of both ends. CDR1 and CDR2 from the germline V gene are MNHNS and SASEGT. This chain's CDR3 is CASSAVQGQSLKL.

The chain links TRBV27 to TRBJ2-1; D perhaps matches TRBD2 (6 bases). Deletions cut 5 bases from V and 0 bases from J, with 11 bases between. The CDR3 runs to 15 residues. CDR1 and CDR2 from the germline V gene are MNHEY and SMNVEV (reference sequence). Written as DNA, the CDR3 is TGTGCCAGCAGTCTCGTCGGGGGCTCCTACAATGAGCAGTTCTTC. This translates into CASSLVGGSYNEQFF.

The gene calls are TRBV28 and TRBJ1-3; D ambiguous. Germline assignment: CDR1 MDHEN and CDR2 SYDVKM. The CDR3 extends over 13 amino acids. The V end was cut by 2 bases, the J end by 5 bases, with 7 bases between. The CDR3 bases are TGTGCCAGCAGTTTAGGACGCCGAAACACCATATATTTT. This sequence encodes CASSLGRRNTIYF. Full variable domain (missing parts from reference TRBV28 and TRBJ1-3): DVKVTQSSRYLVKRTGEKVFLECVQDMDHENMFWYRQDPGLGLRLIYFSYDVKMKEKGDIPEGYSVSREKKERFSLILESASTNQTSMYLCASSLGRRNTIYFGEGSWLTVV.

The rearrangement links TRBV29-1 to TRBJ1-1; a weak D match, TRBD1 (6 bases). CDR1 is SQVTM, CDR2 ANQGSEA, per germline. Between the trimmed V and J ends, which lost 0 bases and 13 bases, there was a span of 12 bases. The CDR3 is 11 residues long. CDR3 bases: TGCAGCGTTGAAGAGACAGGAAGTGATTTCTTT. This translates into CSVEETGSDFF.

The genes are TRBV27 and TRBJ2-1; TRBD2 aligns across 12 bases. Germline CDR1 is MNHEY and CDR2 is SMNVEV (reference sequence). V lost 7 bases and J lost 3; bases outside the gene matches: 13. The length of the CDR3 is 18 residues. The CDR3 DNA reads TGTGCCAGCACCCAAGAGGCCCTAGCGGGAGGGTTCTACAATGAGCAGTTCTTC. Translation gives CASTQEALAGGFYNEQFF.

This chain joins TRBV10-3 and TRBJ1-4; no clear D. Per germline, CDR1 ENHRY and CDR2 SYGVKD. The ends were cut back, 6 bases at V and 4 bases at J, with 3 bases in the middle. CDR3 size: 11 residues. DNA of the CDR3: TGTGCCATCAGGAGTAATGAAAAACTGTTTTTT. It encodes CAIRSNEKLFF.

In its sample, this clone was seen many times. In DNA, the CDR3 is TGTGCCAGCAGCCCGGGACTAGCGTCTAGCACAGATACGCAGTATTTT. As protein: CASSPGLASSTDTQYF. The gene calls are TRBV9 and TRBJ2-3, with TRBD2 matching 10 bases. The CDR3 loop spans 16 amino acids. Trimming took 4 bases from V and 0 from J; bases not matched to a gene: 5. CDR1 SGDLS and CDR2 YYNGEE come from the germline V gene.

This clone was counted only a few times. The chain employs TRBV7-2 and TRBJ2-4; a possible D gene is TRBD1 (6 bases). Deletions cut 4 bases from V and 1 base from J, with 14 bases between. CDR1 and CDR2 (germline): SGHTA, FQGNSA. There are 16 residues in the CDR3. CDR3 in DNA: TGTGCCAGCAGCTCGCAGGGGAATACGGCCAAAAACATTCAGTACTTC. Residues: CASSSQGNTAKNIQYF.

This clone was seen only a few times. J is TRBJ1-1 and V is TRBV27, with D possibly being TRBD1 (5 bases). The CDR3 contains 15 residues. V was cut by 0 bases and J by 0 bases, with 8 bases left in between. Looked up from germline, CDR1 is MNHEY and CDR2 is SMNVEV (reference sequence). The chain's CDR3 is CASSLSPGLNTEAFF. The CDR3 DNA reads TGTGCCAGCAGTTTATCTCCAGGGCTGAACACTGAAGCTTTCTTT.

The gene calls are TRBV25-1 and TRBJ2-7; 7 bases fit TRBD2. With V trimmed by 2 bases and J by 3 bases, 10 bases remained unmatched. The germline CDR1 and CDR2 sequences are MGHDK and SYGVNS. This CDR3 comprises 16 residues. The CDR3 is CASSELGGRTLYEQYF. DNA for the CDR3: TGTGCCAGCAGTGAACTGGGGGGGAGGACCCTCTACGAGCAGTACTTC.